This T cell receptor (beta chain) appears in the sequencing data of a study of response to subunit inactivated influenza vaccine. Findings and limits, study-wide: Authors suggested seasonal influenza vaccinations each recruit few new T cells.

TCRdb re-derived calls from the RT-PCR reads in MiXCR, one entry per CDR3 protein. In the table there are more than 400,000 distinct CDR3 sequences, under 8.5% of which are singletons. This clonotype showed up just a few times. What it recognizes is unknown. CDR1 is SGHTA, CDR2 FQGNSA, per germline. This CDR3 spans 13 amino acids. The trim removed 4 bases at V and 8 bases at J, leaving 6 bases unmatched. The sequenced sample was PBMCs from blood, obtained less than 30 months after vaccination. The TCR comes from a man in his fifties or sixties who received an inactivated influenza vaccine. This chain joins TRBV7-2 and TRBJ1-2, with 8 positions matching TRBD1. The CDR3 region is CASSSWTGRGYTF. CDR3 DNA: TGTGCCAGCAGCTCTTGGACAGGGCGAGGCTACACCTTC.